What follows are 13 T cell receptor beta chains derived from one specimen sequenced in a study of blood T cell repertoires in COVID-19 (dated by TCRdb to 2019 to 2021). Preparation of the library involved the immunoSEQ multiplex PCR assay. Imported from immuneACCESS, the table was reduced by TCRdb to in-frame sequences with V and J called. These copies leave out some clones; in studies compared against another copy, an unresolved V gene accounts for under half, and the cause of the remainder is not known. Within this sample are roughly 200,000 clones, with approximately 90% of them counted one time only. The ten largest clonotypes hold less than 1.5% of the sample. Sequencing was performed on PBMCs or T cells enriched from blood (not recorded which). These receptors originate from a man aged 30 to 39 who had recovered from COVID-19.

The chain employs TRBV28 and TRBJ2-3; the match to TRBD2 covers 11 bases. The CDR3 is made up of 16 amino acids. Germline V gene sequence: CDR1 MDHEN, CDR2 SYDVKM. J lost 6 bases, V lost 4 bases, and 9 bases had no gene match. CDR3 sequence: CASSSTSGSTPDTQYF. The CDR3 DNA sequence: TGTGCCAGCAGTTCCACTAGCGGGAGTACGCCGGATACGCAGTATTTT.

This clone was seen only once. The V gene is TRBV18, the J gene TRBJ2-7; D is perhaps TRBD2 (6 bases). CDR3 length: 14 amino acids. CDR1 is KGHSH, CDR2 LQKENI, per germline. V lost 2 bases to trimming and J lost 3 bases, with 11 bases between them. The CDR3 loop is CASSPGGPGYEQYF. In DNA, the CDR3 is TGTGCCAGCTCACCAGGAGGGCCGGGCTACGAGCAGTACTTC.

The chain links TRBV11-3 to TRBJ2-1; TRBD1 matches 9 bases. V lost 1 base, J lost 3 bases, and 10 bases stayed unmatched. Germline V lookup: CDR1 SGHNT, CDR2 YENEEA. The CDR3 is 18 residues long. CDR3 residues: CASSLAKGGDRDYNEQFF. CDR3 sequence (DNA): TGTGCCAGCAGCTTAGCCAAGGGGGGGGACAGGGACTACAATGAGCAGTTCTTC.

This chain connects TRBV6-2 or TRBV6-3 to TRBJ2-3, with 11 positions matching TRBD1. With V trimmed by 2 bases and J by 0 bases, 10 bases remained unmatched. CDR1 is MNHEY and CDR2 is SVGEGT in the germline V gene. CDR3 length equals 19 residues. The CDR3 region has the DNA TGTGCCAGCAGTTACCCCCCCCGGGGGACAGGGGGTAGCACAGATACGCAGTATTTT. Its translation: CASSYPPRGTGGSTDTQYF.

The CDR3 DNA reads as TGTGCCAGCAGCTTACGGACTAGCACAGATACGCAGTATTTT. This sequence encodes CASSLRTSTDTQYF. The chain combines TRBV11-2 with TRBJ2-3; D may be TRBD2 (5 bases). Trimming removed 2 bases at V and 0 bases at J, with 6 bases between. The CDR3 spans 14 residues. Germline CDR1 and CDR2: SGHAT and FQNNGV.

V is TRBV2 and J is TRBJ1-2, with TRBD1 matching 8 bases. The ends lost 6 bases at V and 5 bases at J; junction bases unmatched: 8. CDR1 is SNHLY, CDR2 FYNNEI, per germline. CDR3 length: 14 amino acids. The CDR3 coding sequence is TGTGCCAGCAGCCTCGGGACAGGCGAATATGGCTACACCTTC. It codes for CASSLGTGEYGYTF.

This rearrangement joins TRBV28 to TRBJ2-7; D remains ambiguous. There are 12 residues in the CDR3. The V end lost 6 bases, the J end lost 6 bases, and 12 bases lay between the germline ends. Germline assignment: CDR1 MDHEN and CDR2 SYDVKM. The CDR3 DNA follows: TGTGCCAGCAGCTCCCACCTCGGCGAGCAGTACTTC. Translation gives CASSSHLGEQYF.

V usage is TRBV6-4 and J usage is TRBJ2-3, with D tentatively TRBD2 (6 bases). CDR1 and CDR2 (germline): MRHNA, SNTAGT. This CDR3 spans 14 amino acids. V was shortened by 5 bases and J by 3 bases, with 12 bases between the two germline ends. The CDR3, as DNA: TGTGCCAGCAGTCAGGGAGGTTTAACAGATACGCAGTATTTT. Its protein product is CASSQGGLTDTQYF.

The chain joins TRBV14 to TRBJ1-6, with D unclear. Germline lookup yields CDR1 SGHDN and CDR2 FVKESK. V gave up 3 bases and J gave up 9 bases, with 9 bases separating them. CDR3 length: 13 residues. The CDR3 reads CASSQGGGSPLHF. Here the CDR3 DNA reads TGTGCCAGCAGCCAGGGCGGAGGTTCACCCCTCCACTTT.

The rearrangement uses TRBV7-2 and TRBJ2-5; 8 bases map to TRBD2. The CDR3 totals 15 residues. The V gene end was trimmed by 1 base and the J gene end by 3 bases; junction bases not matched to a gene: 4. Per the germline V gene, CDR1 is SGHTA and CDR2 is FQGNSA. CDR3 in amino acids: CASSLGEAGEETQYF. CDR3 bases: TGTGCCAGCAGCTTAGGGGAAGCGGGAGAAGAGACCCAGTACTTC.

The rearrangement joins TRBV20-1 to TRBJ1-5; TRBD1 matches 7 bases. After removal of 3 bases from V and 5 bases from J, the junction contained 4 bases not matched to a gene. In germline, CDR1 is DFQATT, CDR2 SNEGSKA (reference sequence). The CDR3 runs 13 residues. DNA for the CDR3: TGCAGTGCTAGTATTCAGGGGGATCAGCCCCAGCATTTT. This gives the protein CSASIQGDQPQHF.

The rearrangement links TRBV4-1 to TRBJ2-2; no clear D gene. V lost 0 bases to trimming and J lost 5 bases, with 13 bases between them. Per germline, CDR1 MGHRA and CDR2 YSYEKL. The CDR3 is 16 residues long. CDR3 sequence (DNA): TGCGCCAGCAGCCAAGATCTTCTAAGAGAAACCGGGGAGCTGTTTTTT. As protein: CASSQDLLRETGELFF.

The V gene is TRBV5-4, the J gene TRBJ1-4; weak D call: TRBD1 (6 bases). V lost 1 base and J 7 bases, leaving 8 bases between the germline ends. There are 13 residues in the CDR3. Per the germline V gene, CDR1 is SGHNT and CDR2 is YYREEE (reference sequence). This CDR3 reads CASSLRGGEKLFF. Here the CDR3 DNA reads TGTGCCAGCAGCTTGAGGGGGGGTGAAAAACTGTTTTTT.